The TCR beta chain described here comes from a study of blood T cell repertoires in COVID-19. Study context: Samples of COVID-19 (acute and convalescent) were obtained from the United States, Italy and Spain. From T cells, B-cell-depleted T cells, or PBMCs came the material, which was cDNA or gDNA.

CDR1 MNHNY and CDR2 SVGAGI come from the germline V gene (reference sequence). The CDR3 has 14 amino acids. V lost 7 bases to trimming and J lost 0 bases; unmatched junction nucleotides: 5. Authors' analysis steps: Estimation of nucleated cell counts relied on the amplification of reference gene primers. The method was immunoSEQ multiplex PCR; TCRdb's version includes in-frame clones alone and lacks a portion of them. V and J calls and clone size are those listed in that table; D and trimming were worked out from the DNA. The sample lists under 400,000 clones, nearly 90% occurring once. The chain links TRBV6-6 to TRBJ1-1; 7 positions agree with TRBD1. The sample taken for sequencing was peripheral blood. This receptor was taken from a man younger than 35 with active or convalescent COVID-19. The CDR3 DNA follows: TGTGCCAGCAAACCCACAGGGGTGAACACTGAAGCTTTCTTT. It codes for CASKPTGVNTEAFF.